This entry lists 21 T cell receptor beta chains sequenced from one sample in a study of cytomegalovirus exposure and HLA in healthy donors. PCR amplification relied on 60 Vbeta primers (plus 13 Jbeta primers). The table came from immunoSEQ multiplex PCR; TCRdb's copy has only in-frame clones and leaves some out. The data contain roughly 140,000 clones, 80% to 90% of them singletons. Sequences were obtained from PBMCs. The receptors stem from a middle-aged woman in good health and CMV-seropositive.

V and J are TRBV14 and TRBJ2-3; 8 bases fit TRBD2. The CDR3 is 16 residues long. The J segment lost 2 bases and the V segment lost 4 bases, leaving 8 bases of the junction unmatched. Germline V lookup: CDR1 SGHDN, CDR2 FVKESK. Here the CDR3 reads CASSPSGTRVTDTQYF. CDR3 nucleotide sequence: TGTGCCAGCAGCCCATCTGGGACTAGAGTCACAGATACGCAGTATTTT.

The genes are TRBV20-1 and TRBJ2-3; the match to TRBD2 covers 7 bases. V gave up 3 bases and J gave up 13 bases; unmatched junction bases: 4. The CDR3 is made up of 10 amino acids. The germline V gene has CDR1 DFQATT and CDR2 SNEGSKA (reference sequence). CDR3 loop: CSASGGRKYF. The CDR3 bases are TGCAGTGCTAGTGGCGGGAGAAAGTATTTT.

The chain combines TRBV11-2 with TRBJ2-3, with unresolved D. CDR1 is SGHAT and CDR2 is FQNNGV in the germline V gene. The CDR3 runs to 14 residues. Trimming left V 7 bases short and J 0 bases short, with 11 bases between. The CDR3 reads CASTRRYSTDTQYF. The CDR3 DNA sequence: TGTGCCAGCACTAGAAGGTACAGCACAGATACGCAGTATTTT.

The chain combines TRBV7-9 with TRBJ2-3; TRBD2 aligns across 12 bases. The V and J ends lost 1 base and 5 bases, in that order; junction bases with no gene match: 7. The CDR3 length is 17 residues. Germline assignment: CDR1 SEHNR and CDR2 FQNEAQ (reference sequence). CDR3 bases: TGTGCCAGCAGCTTAGGTGGACTAGCGGGGCAAAAAGATACGCAGTATTTT. As protein: CASSLGGLAGQKDTQYF.

This clone appeared a single time. This chain links TRBV28 with TRBJ2-3; a weak D match, TRBD1 (6 bases). Trimming shortened V by 5 bases and J by 1 base, and 10 bases separated the two germline ends. The CDR3 loop spans 14 amino acids. Germline lookup yields CDR1 MDHEN and CDR2 SYDVKM. The CDR3 nucleotides are TGTGCCAGCAGTACAGGGAGACGCACAGATACGCAGTATTTT. As protein: CASSTGRRTDTQYF.

The chain couples TRBV29-1 to TRBJ1-1; tentatively, D is TRBD1 (5 bases). This CDR3 contains 13 residues. Between the trimmed V and J ends, which lost 6 bases and 5 bases, there was a span of 16 bases. Germline V gene sequence: CDR1 SQVTM, CDR2 ANQGSEA. The CDR3: CSVPAGGGTEAFF. The CDR3 DNA reads as TGCAGCGTCCCCGCGGGGGGAGGAACTGAAGCTTTCTTT.

The rearrangement uses TRBV27 and TRBJ2-5, with a tentative D call TRBD1 (6 bases). With the DNA end fitting TRBJ2-7 better, the J assignment may be wrong. The CDR3 consists of 14 residues. Germline V lookup: CDR1 MNHEY, CDR2 SMNVEV (reference sequence). CDR3 in DNA: TGTGCCAGCAGCGACAGGTTCCCTTTCTACGAGCAGTACTTC. Residues: CASSDRFPFYEQYF.

This clone has only a few counts. J is TRBJ2-1 and V is TRBV5-4, with TRBD2 identical over 8 bases. CDR3 length: 12 residues. J lost 14 bases, V lost 5 bases, and 9 bases had no gene match. Per the germline V gene, CDR1 is SGHNT and CDR2 is YYREEE (reference sequence). The CDR3 bases are TGTGCCAGCAGTTATCGGACTAGCAGGAAGTTCTTC. It is translated as CASSYRTSRKFF.

V usage is TRBV4-2 and J usage is TRBJ2-7; perhaps TRBD2 as D (7 bases). The CDR3 length is 17 residues. With 0 bases removed from V and 6 bases from J, the gap between germline ends came to 21 bases. The germline gives CDR1 LGHNA, CDR2 YNFKEQ. CDR3 bases: TGTGCCAGCAGCCAAGATCAGGAGGAGTGGGGGGGCCGCGAGCAGTACTTC. Translated: CASSQDQEEWGGREQYF.

The CDR3 here is CASSLVGGSSYNEQFF. The CDR3 nucleotides are TGTGCCAGCAGCTTGGTTGGCGGGAGCTCCTACAATGAGCAGTTCTTC. The rearrangement uses TRBV5-6 and TRBJ2-1, with 7 nucleotides matching TRBD2. Trimming removed 0 bases from V and 0 bases from J; junction bases left unmatched: 3. Germline V lookup: CDR1 SGHDT, CDR2 YYEEEE. This CDR3 spans 16 amino acids.

V gene TRBV6-5 combines with J gene TRBJ2-3; TRBD2 agrees at 9 bases. Germline-derived CDR1 and CDR2 are MNHEY and SVGAGI. Losses at the gene ends were 6 bases for V and 2 bases for J; bases not matched to a gene: 6. The CDR3 length is 15 residues. DNA of the CDR3: TGTGCCAGCAGAGGCGCGGGGGGGGCCACAGATACGCAGTATTTT. Translating it yields CASRGAGGATDTQYF.

The table lists this clone with a few counts. The genes are TRBV4-2 and TRBJ2-7; D is ambiguous. Germline V gene sequence: CDR1 LGHNA, CDR2 YNFKEQ. Trimming pared 1 base from V and 6 bases from J, leaving 13 bases between. This CDR3 has 14 amino acids. The CDR3 DNA follows: TGTGCCAGCAGCCAAGTAAGCGAGTCTGGCGAGCAGTACTTC. It yields the protein CASSQVSESGEQYF.

The chain joins TRBV7-2 to TRBJ1-3; no clear D. Germline assignment: CDR1 SGHTA and CDR2 FQGNSA. V was trimmed by 2 bases and J by 0 bases, leaving 8 bases between them. The length of the CDR3 is 15 residues. CDR3 amino acids: CASSLIPSSGNTIYF. The CDR3 DNA is TGTGCCAGCAGCTTAATACCCAGCTCTGGAAACACCATATATTTT.

A few counts support this clone. The V and J genes are TRBV6-4 and TRBJ2-3, with TRBD2 as a possible D gene (5 bases). From germline, CDR1 is MRHNA and CDR2 SNTAGT. V lost 3 bases and J 1 base, leaving 11 bases between the germline ends. This CDR3 comprises 15 residues. CDR3 in DNA: TGTGCCAGCAGTGAGGAGCGGCTAGGCACAGATACGCAGTATTTT. As protein: CASSEERLGTDTQYF.

The J gene is TRBJ2-7, the V gene TRBV7-9, with a weak D call TRBD1 (6 bases). Per the germline V gene, CDR1 is SEHNR and CDR2 is FQNEAQ (reference sequence). Trimming took 5 bases from V and 5 from J, leaving 22 bases between them. CDR3 length: 16 residues. CDR3 amino acids: CASSPGVDRGTHEQYF. The CDR3 nucleotides are TGTGCCAGCAGCCCAGGTGTGGACAGAGGAACCCACGAGCAGTACTTC.

J is TRBJ2-5 and V is TRBV7-7; 8 bases are a match to TRBD2. Germline values: CDR1 SSHAT, CDR2 FNYEAQ (reference sequence). The CDR3 is made up of 14 amino acids. J lost 4 bases, V lost 9 bases, and 10 bases had no gene match. CDR3 nucleotides: TGTGCCAGGGGTAGCGGGAAGTCGAGAGAGACCCAGTACTTC. Its protein is CARGSGKSRETQYF.

The chain combines TRBV4-3 with TRBJ2-2; D gene ambiguous. This CDR3 is built from 15 residues. Germline lookup yields CDR1 LGHNA and CDR2 YSLEER. V lost 0 bases and J lost 6, with 11 bases in between. The CDR3 DNA reads as TGCGCCAGCAGCCAAGACGTACGTGCGGCCGGGGAGCTGTTTTTT. Amino acid sequence: CASSQDVRAAGELFF.

DNA of the CDR3: TGTGCCAGCAGCTCTACATCTAGCGGGGGGGCATCTGAGCAGTTCTTC. As protein: CASSSTSSGGASEQFF. The rearrangement joins TRBV7-3 to TRBJ2-1, with 12 bases fitting TRBD2. V trimming: 4 bases; J trimming: 9 bases; junction bases outside the gene matches: 10. Germline V gene sequence: CDR1 SGHTA, CDR2 FQGTGA. CDR3 size: 16 residues.

The V call is TRBV5-5, the J call TRBJ2-7, with a possible D match to TRBD1 (6 bases). V was clipped by 1 base and J by 5 bases, with 16 bases between them. Germline-derived CDR1 and CDR2 are SGHKS and YYEKEE (reference sequence). The CDR3 covers 15 residues. The CDR3 here is CASSLIHGTKNEQYF. DNA for the CDR3: TGTGCCAGCAGCTTGATTCATGGGACAAAAAACGAGCAGTACTTC.

This rearrangement joins TRBV25-1 to TRBJ1-2; 7 bases match TRBD1. V shed 4 bases, J shed 3 bases, and the junction held 5 bases outside the gene matches. This CDR3 has 14 residues. The germline gives CDR1 MGHDK, CDR2 SYGVNS. The CDR3 coding sequence is TGTGCCAGCAGTGGAACAGGGGCGGACTATGGCTACACCTTC. Translated: CASSGTGADYGYTF.

This clone appeared once. The V call is TRBV6-5, the J call TRBJ1-1, with D hard to call. With 2 bases removed from V and 1 base from J, the gap between germline ends came to 5 bases. CDR1 and CDR2 from the germline V gene are MNHEY and SVGAGI. This CDR3 contains 13 residues. The CDR3, as DNA: TGTGCCAGCAGTTACAACGGGAACACTGAAGCTTTCTTT. Its translation: CASSYNGNTEAFF.